These 19 T cell receptor beta chains originate from one sample sequenced in a study of blood T cell repertoires in COVID-19. Assay used: immunoSEQ multiplex PCR; TCRdb lists only in-frame clones, some missing. The sample has fewer than 250,000 clones; around four fifths are singletons. Material: peripheral blood. The receptors come from a woman aged 50 to 65 with acute or convalescent COVID-19.

The CDR3 is CASSPTGDTEAFF. As DNA, the CDR3 is TGCGCCAGCAGCCCGACAGGGGACACTGAAGCTTTCTTT. The gene calls are TRBV5-1 and TRBJ1-1; 8 bases map to TRBD1. Germline assignment: CDR1 SGHRS and CDR2 YFSETQ. The CDR3 covers 13 residues. V was pared by 4 bases and J by 3 bases, with 2 bases of the junction left unmatched.

The chain is built from TRBV24-1 and TRBJ2-5; D might be TRBD1 (5 bases). CDR3 length equals 13 residues. In germline, CDR1 is KGHDR, CDR2 SFDVKD. Trimming took off 7 bases at V and 3 bases at J, with 11 bases between the two ends. DNA of the CDR3: TGTGCCACCAGCAAGGGGTTCGAAGAGACCCAGTACTTC. Its translation is CATSKGFEETQYF.

The rearrangement links TRBV18 to TRBJ2-1; 9 bases fit TRBD2. This CDR3 region has 14 residues. Germline values: CDR1 KGHSH, CDR2 LQKENI. The V and J ends lost 5 bases and 10 bases, in that order; junction bases with no gene match: 9. The CDR3: CASSFRTSESEQFF. The CDR3 bases are TGTGCCAGCTCATTCCGGACTAGCGAGAGCGAGCAGTTCTTC.

The V and J genes are TRBV19 and TRBJ1-1, with TRBD1 matching 9 bases. Unmatched junction bases numbered 12, after V lost 7 bases and J lost 3 bases. This CDR3 is built from 16 residues. CDR1 LNHDA and CDR2 SQIVND come from the germline V gene (reference sequence). CDR3 nucleotide sequence: TGTGCCAGTACCCTACAGGGGGCCCGCTTATACACTGAAGCTTTCTTT. It specifies CASTLQGARLYTEAFF.

The count of this clone is one. This chain connects TRBV14 to TRBJ1-1; D unresolved. V dropped 0 bases and J dropped 0 bases, with 2 bases sitting between them. This CDR3 has 13 amino acids. Germline V gene sequence: CDR1 SGHDN, CDR2 FVKESK. The CDR3 DNA reads TGTGCCAGCAGCCAAGATATGAACACTGAAGCTTTCTTT. This translates into CASSQDMNTEAFF.

The CDR3 loop reads CASNRQSERNQPQHF. In DNA, the CDR3 is TGCGCCAGCAACAGGCAAAGCGAGCGCAATCAGCCCCAGCATTTT. The J gene is TRBJ1-5, the V gene TRBV23-1, with TRBD1 as a possible D gene (5 bases). TRBV23-1 is classed as an ORF, of uncertain function. V dropped 7 bases and J dropped 2 bases, with 15 bases sitting between them. This CDR3 is 15 amino acids long.

The V and J genes are TRBV12-3 or TRBV12-4 and TRBJ2-7; possible D gene TRBD2, 6 bases. There are 12 residues in the CDR3. V lost 3 bases and J lost 3, with 6 bases in between. DNA for the CDR3: TGTGCCAGCAGTTTCGGGAGCTACGAGCAGTACTTC. This translates into CASSFGSYEQYF.

The CDR3 sequence is CASTTGPISYEQYF. CDR3 coding DNA: TGTGCCAGCACTACAGGTCCGATCTCCTACGAGCAGTACTTC. The chain carries TRBV6-5 and TRBJ2-7; D might be TRBD1 (5 bases). Germline V gene data show CDR1 as MNHEY and CDR2 as SVGAGI. This CDR3 spans 14 amino acids. V was trimmed by 7 bases and J by 0 bases, leaving 13 bases between them.

The V and J genes are TRBV5-1 and TRBJ2-3, with D possibly matching TRBD2 (6 bases). This CDR3 has 16 amino acids. V was clipped by 8 bases and J by 0 bases, with 19 bases between them. CDR1 is SGHRS and CDR2 is YFSETQ in the germline V gene. The CDR3 nucleotides read TGCGCCAGTTCCAAAGGGGACTTGTCTAGCACAGATACGCAGTATTTT. Amino acid sequence: CASSKGDLSSTDTQYF.

This rearrangement joins TRBV3-1 (or the pseudogene TRBV3-2) to TRBJ2-5; D may be TRBD2 (5 bases). The germline V gene encodes CDR1 LGHDT and CDR2 YNNKEL (reference sequence). This CDR3 is built from 14 residues. The germline V and J ends were trimmed by 1 base and 6 bases, with 12 bases remaining between them. This chain's CDR3 is CASSQGSAVQTQYF. Here the CDR3 DNA reads TGTGCCAGCAGCCAAGGTTCAGCGGTACAGACCCAGTACTTC.

The genes are TRBV15 and TRBJ2-7; D not certain. Germline CDR1 is LNHNV and CDR2 is YYDKDF (reference sequence). CDR3 length equals 15 residues. V was clipped by 8 bases and J by 3 bases, with 20 bases between them. CDR3 in amino acids: CATAPQLAQIYEQYF. The CDR3 coding sequence is TGTGCCACCGCCCCCCAATTGGCACAGATCTACGAGCAGTACTTC.

The chain combines TRBV11-2 with TRBJ2-1; 12 positions agree with TRBD2. Looked up from germline, CDR1 is SGHAT and CDR2 is FQNNGV. The CDR3 has 15 amino acids. With 5 bases clipped from V and 8 bases from J, the junction kept 7 bases outside the gene matches. The CDR3 loop is CASSPTTSGSYEQFF. CDR3 coding DNA: TGTGCCAGCAGCCCCACGACTAGCGGGAGCTATGAGCAGTTCTTC. Together with reference TRBV11-2 and TRBJ2-1, the CDR3 gives the full variable domain: EAGVAQSPRYKIIEKRQSVAFWCNPISGHATLYWYQQILGQGPKLLIQFQNNGVVDDSQLPKDRFSAERLKGVDSTLKIQPAKLEDSAVYLCASSPTTSGSYEQFFGPGTRLTVL.

The chain is built from TRBV30 and TRBJ2-5, with D unresolved. V gave up 2 bases and J gave up 2 bases, with 6 bases separating them. Germline-derived CDR1 and CDR2 are GTSNPN and SVGIG (reference sequence). This CDR3 contains 12 residues. CDR3 nucleotides: TGTGCCTGGAGTACCAGACAAGAGACCCAGTACTTC. Residues: CAWSTRQETQYF.

The chain recombines TRBV27 with TRBJ1-5; a weak D match, TRBD1 (6 bases). The CDR3 has 14 amino acids. Germline CDR1 is MNHEY and CDR2 is SMNVEV (reference sequence). V shed 4 bases and J shed 7 bases, with 14 bases lying between them. CDR3 loop: CASSYQGLGQPQHF. CDR3 nucleotides: TGTGCCAGCAGTTATCAGGGGCTAGGACAGCCCCAGCATTTT.

V usage is TRBV5-1 and J usage is TRBJ2-7, with 8 nucleotides matching TRBD2. CDR3 length: 14 amino acids. In germline, CDR1 is SGHRS, CDR2 YFSETQ. The junction had 2 bases not matched to a gene; V was cut back by 0 bases and J by 3 bases. This CDR3 reads CASSLVRGGYEQYF. The CDR3 DNA sequence: TGCGCCAGCAGCTTGGTACGGGGGGGCTACGAGCAGTACTTC. The complete variable domain, with remaining parts taken from reference TRBV5-1 and TRBJ2-7, reads KAGVTQTPRYLIKTRGQQVTLSCSPISGHRSVSWYQQTPGQGLQFLFEYFSETQRNKGNFPGRFSGRQFSNSRSEMNVSTLELGDSALYLCASSLVRGGYEQYFGPGTRLTVT.

The V gene is TRBV28, the J gene TRBJ2-3, with D uncertain. The CDR3 length is 13 residues. V was shortened by 6 bases and J by 1 base, with 8 bases between the two germline ends. Germline assignment: CDR1 MDHEN and CDR2 SYDVKM. This CDR3 reads CASRSSGTDTQYF. CDR3 DNA: TGTGCCAGCAGGTCAAGCGGCACAGATACGCAGTATTTT.

CDR3 coding DNA: TGTGCCAGCAGCCAAGCGGGACAGGGAGGATTGCCCCAGCATTTT. Translation gives CASSQAGQGGLPQHF. V gene TRBV3-1 (or the pseudogene TRBV3-2) combines with J gene TRBJ1-5, with 9 bases aligning to TRBD1. Looked up from germline, CDR1 is LGHDT and CDR2 is YNNKEL (reference sequence). The J segment lost 9 bases and the V segment lost 1 base, leaving 7 bases of the junction unmatched. The CDR3 spans 15 residues.

V and J are TRBV20-1 and TRBJ1-5, with D unresolved. Trimming took off 3 bases at V and 1 base at J, with 16 bases between the two ends. Germline values: CDR1 DFQATT, CDR2 SNEGSKA (reference sequence). The CDR3 totals 16 residues. The CDR3 nucleotides are TGCAGTGCTAGTTTCGACGCAGGCTCAAGCAATCAGCCCCAGCATTTT. Its protein is CSASFDAGSSNQPQHF.

The V gene is TRBV25-1, the J gene TRBJ1-2, with TRBD1 matching over 7 bases. This CDR3 has 13 amino acids. Germline CDR1 MGHDK, CDR2 SYGVNS. V trimming: 3 bases; J trimming: 8 bases; junction bases outside the gene matches: 6. CDR3 bases: TGTGCCAGCAGTGAGCCAGGGGGGAGGGGCTACACCTTC. It yields the protein CASSEPGGRGYTF.